This T cell receptor (beta chain) was profiled in a study of blood T cell repertoires in COVID-19. The authors' processing: Researchers report that nucleated cell counts were estimated from reference gene primer amplification. The repertoire was sequenced with immunoSEQ multiplex PCR; TCRdb's copy has only in-frame clones and lacks some. V, J and clone size are taken as reported in that table, and D and trimming were inferred from the DNA itself. The top ten hold less than 3.5% of the sample, which has approximately 200,000 clones, around 83% seen once. Germline loops: CDR1 LNHDA, CDR2 SQIVND (reference sequence). V lost 2 bases and J lost 7; bases outside the gene matches: 4. The length of the CDR3 is 15 residues.

The TCR was taken from a woman in her 30s with active or convalescent COVID-19. The sample taken for sequencing was peripheral blood. The gene calls are TRBV19 and TRBJ2-1; TRBD1 matches 11 bases. The CDR3 sequence: CASSITGQGANEQFF. CDR3 coding DNA: TGTGCCAGTAGTATAACAGGACAGGGGGCTAATGAGCAGTTCTTC.